What follows is one T cell receptor beta chain and its context. Over 18 months, lack of ophthalmopathy progression marked Graves' hyperthyroidism as stable. Hyperthyroidism in the patients, aged 18 to 65, was newly diagnosed and under 2 months in duration. This entry is derived from a study of T cells in Graves' hyperthyroidism and ophthalmopathy. This CDR3 region has 16 residues. After removal of 6 bases from V and 2 bases from J, the junction contained 13 bases not matched to a gene. Per the germline V gene, CDR1 is MDHEN and CDR2 is SYDVKM. Regions amplified from RNA transcripts were the TCR beta CDR3 regions. During a first-round RT-PCR of the TCR CDR3, the HTBI primer set was used. TCRdb fed the multiplex PCR reads into MiXCR, producing one record per CDR3 protein. The sample records under 350,000 distinct CDR3 sequences, about 18% being singletons.

The chain carries TRBV28 and TRBJ2-7; 7 nucleotides match TRBD2. This TCR was recovered from a woman aged 45-65 years with Graves' hyperthyroidism. Sequenced sample: blood. This CDR3 reads CASSRRQGGGPYEQYV. DNA for the CDR3: TGTGCCAGCAGCCGTCGCCAGGGCGGGGGTCCCTACGAGCAGTACGTC.